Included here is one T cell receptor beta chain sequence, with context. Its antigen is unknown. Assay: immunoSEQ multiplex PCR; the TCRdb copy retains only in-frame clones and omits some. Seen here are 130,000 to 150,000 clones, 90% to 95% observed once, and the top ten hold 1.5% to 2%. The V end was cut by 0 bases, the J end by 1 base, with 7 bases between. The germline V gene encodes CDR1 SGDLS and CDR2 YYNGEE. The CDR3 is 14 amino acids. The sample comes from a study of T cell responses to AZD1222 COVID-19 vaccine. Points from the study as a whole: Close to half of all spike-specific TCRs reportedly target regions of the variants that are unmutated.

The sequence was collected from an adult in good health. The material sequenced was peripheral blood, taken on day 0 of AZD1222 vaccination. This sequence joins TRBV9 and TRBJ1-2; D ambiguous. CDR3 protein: CASSVVPDNYGYTF. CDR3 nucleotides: TGTGCCAGCAGCGTAGTGCCAGATAACTATGGCTACACCTTC.